These 8 T cell receptor beta chains were all obtained from the same sample, sequenced in a study of identical twins. MiXCR, run by TCRdb on the 5' RACE reads, gives a single entry per CDR3 protein. The sample has around 1.7 million distinct CDR3 sequences, less than 35% seen once. The sequencing sample was made of cord blood. These receptors were taken from a newborn girl in good health.

The genes are TRBV9 and TRBJ2-1; 9 bases align to TRBD2. Losses at the gene ends were 5 bases for V and 6 bases for J; bases not matched to a gene: 9. This CDR3 contains 15 residues. Looked up from germline, CDR1 is SGDLS and CDR2 is YYNGEE. As DNA, the CDR3 is TGTGCCAGCAGGGGCGGACTAGCGTCTGGCAATGAGCAGTTCTTC. Encoded protein: CASRGGLASGNEQFF.

This clonotype has only a few counts. V is TRBV2 and J is TRBJ1-5; a weak D match, TRBD1 (5 bases). This CDR3 spans 15 amino acids. Germline lookup yields CDR1 SNHLY and CDR2 FYNNEI. Trimming pared 6 bases from V and 2 bases from J, leaving 14 bases between. The CDR3 bases are TGTGCCAGCAGACCAAGGGGACCCGGCAATCAGCCCCAGCATTTT. Translation: CASRPRGPGNQPQHF.

This rearrangement joins TRBV29-1 to TRBJ1-1; TRBD1 matches 7 bases. V shed 1 base and J 1 base; nucleotides not matched to a gene: 6. The CDR3 totals 15 residues. Germline CDR1 and CDR2: SQVTM and ANQGSEA. The DNA of the CDR3 is TGCAGCGTTGAAGTCCCTACAGGGGCGAACACTGAAGCTTTCTTT. Its translation: CSVEVPTGANTEAFF.

This clonotype was counted between two and nine times. The CDR3 DNA reads TGTGCCAGCAGTAAAAGGGACAGTCGGAACTACGAGCAGTACTTC. Translation gives CASSKRDSRNYEQYF. The rearrangement links TRBV25-1 to TRBJ2-5; 7 positions match TRBD1. The J call may be faulty, since TRBJ2-7 better matches the DNA end. CDR1 is MGHDK, CDR2 SYGVNS, per germline. This CDR3 has 15 residues.

Notes on this clonotype: A much more abundant neighbour one base away suggests this may be a read error. The chain uses TRBV7-2 and TRBJ2-1; D is unclear. This CDR3 is 10 amino acids long. Germline CDR1 reads SGHTA; CDR2 reads FQGNSA. The CDR3 DNA reads as TGTGCCGGCAGTCAGGATGAGCAGTTCTTC. Translated, it gives CAGSQDEQFF.

Details on this clonotype: Sequence at one end of the junction differs from germline and may be a read error. V gene TRBV7-2 combines with J gene TRBJ2-1; 11 nucleotides match TRBD2. Germline values: CDR1 SGHTA, CDR2 FQGNSA. The CDR3 extends over 14 amino acids. The CDR3 here is CAGSFPGLAAEQFF. The CDR3 DNA reads TGTGCCGGCAGCTTTCCGGGACTAGCGGCTGAGCAGTTCTTC.

This clonotype was counted between two and nine times. The chain is built from TRBV13 and TRBJ1-1, with 7 bases identical to TRBD1. This CDR3 contains 17 residues. V shed 4 bases, J shed 6 bases, and the junction held 17 bases outside the gene matches. The germline V gene has CDR1 PRHDT and CDR2 FYEKMQ (reference sequence). The CDR3 loop reads CASSWGPRGQFGAEAFF. The CDR3 bases are TGTGCCAGCAGCTGGGGTCCAAGGGGGCAATTTGGCGCTGAAGCTTTCTTT.

Only a few counts were recorded for this clonotype. The rearrangement joins TRBV6-1 to TRBJ2-7, with 10 bases that match TRBD2. Per the germline V gene, CDR1 is MNHNS and CDR2 is SASEGT. After removal of 2 bases from V and 2 bases from J, the junction contained 3 bases not matched to a gene. CDR3 length: 15 amino acids. The CDR3 loop reads CASSEPLAGAYEQYF. The CDR3 coding sequence is TGTGCCAGCAGTGAACCCCTAGCGGGGGCCTACGAGCAGTACTTC.